This entry lists 16 T cell receptor beta chains sequenced from one sample in a study of T-cell reconstitution after alpha-beta-depleted transplantation in children. Unique molecular identifiers were built into the TCRbeta library. Each CDR3 protein is one row after TCRdb ran MiXCR on the PCR reads. This table holds more than 200,000 distinct CDR3 sequences, under 8.5% found once. Sequencing was performed on PBMCs, mostly from graft donor cells, taken 360 days after TCRalphabeta/CD19-depleted stem cell transplant. The receptors shown here come from a male patient between 2 and 10 years old who had a stem cell transplant for acute myeloid leukemia, so the T cells may come from the graft donor.

The chain couples TRBV5-1 to TRBJ2-2; unclear D gene. This CDR3 has 15 amino acids. Trimming removed 6 bases at V and 0 bases at J, with 12 bases between. CDR1 SGHRS and CDR2 YFSETQ come from the germline V gene. The CDR3 DNA reads as TGCGCCAGCACCTCCCGGGCCGCGAACACCGGGGAGCTGTTTTTT. This gives the protein CASTSRAANTGELFF.

At least ten counts were recorded for this clonotype. The chain carries TRBV20-1 and TRBJ2-3, with 7 positions matching TRBD2. CDR1 and CDR2 (germline): DFQATT, SNEGSKA (reference sequence). The length of the CDR3 is 16 residues. V was clipped by 3 bases and J by 3 bases; unmatched bases: 12. CDR3 amino acids: CSASDPTGGSTDTQYF. The DNA of the CDR3 is TGCAGTGCTAGTGACCCGACGGGCGGGAGTACAGATACGCAGTATTTT.

This chain uses TRBV20-1 with TRBJ2-5; the D is unclear. The CDR3 length is 13 residues. Germline CDR1 DFQATT, CDR2 SNEGSKA (reference sequence). Trimming removed 1 base from V and 5 bases from J, with 11 bases in between. In nucleotides, the CDR3 is TGCAGTGCTAGAGGTTTATCAGTCGAGACCCAGTACTTC. Encoded protein: CSARGLSVETQYF.

The rearrangement links TRBV2 to TRBJ2-1; 11 bases align to TRBD2. Germline V gene data show CDR1 as SNHLY and CDR2 as FYNNEI. The CDR3 is 16 residues long. Losses at the gene ends were 8 bases for V and 5 bases for J; bases not matched to a gene: 11. CDR3 loop: CASFPILAGAHNEQFF. In DNA form, the CDR3 reads TGTGCCAGCTTCCCAATACTAGCGGGGGCCCACAATGAGCAGTTCTTC.

This clonotype occurred a few times. The CDR3 loop is CSAARTSGSSYNEQFF. CDR3 in DNA: TGCAGTGCTGCCCGGACTAGCGGGAGTTCCTACAATGAGCAGTTCTTC. The J gene is TRBJ2-1, the V gene TRBV20-1; TRBD2 matches 13 bases. Germline loops: CDR1 DFQATT, CDR2 SNEGSKA (reference sequence). This CDR3 comprises 16 residues. J was trimmed by 1 base and V by 5 bases; bases with no gene match: 5.

The table lists this clonotype with a few counts. This rearrangement joins TRBV7-2 to TRBJ2-2, with a possible D match to TRBD2 (5 bases). The CDR3 is 17 amino acids. Per germline, CDR1 SGHTA and CDR2 FQGNSA. V lost 2 bases to trimming and J lost 0 bases, with 13 bases between them. CDR3 in amino acids: CASSLFFGRANTGELFF. CDR3 DNA: TGTGCCAGCAGCTTATTCTTCGGGCGGGCGAACACCGGGGAGCTGTTTTTT.

The genes are TRBV20-1 and TRBJ2-7; TRBD2 matches at 9 bases. Trimming cost V 6 bases and J 1 base; bases outside gene matches: 7. The CDR3 extends over 14 amino acids. Germline V gives CDR1 DFQATT, CDR2 SNEGSKA (reference sequence). The CDR3 loop reads CSAISGSYSYEQYF. DNA of the CDR3: TGCAGTGCGATTAGCGGGAGTTATTCCTACGAGCAGTACTTC.

There are many counts of this clonotype. The chain is built from TRBV12-3 or TRBV12-4 and TRBJ2-3; tentatively, D is TRBD1 (6 bases). The CDR3 consists of 14 residues. The V gene lost 5 bases and the J gene lost 8 bases, with 17 bases spanning the gap. CDR3 DNA sequence: TGTGCCAGCAGTCCGCGGACAGAAATTGGTACGCAGTATTTT. Its translation is CASSPRTEIGTQYF.

This clonotype was counted only a few times. A junction end diverges from the germline sequence, so it may reflect a read error. The CDR3 here is CASSALAGGLETQYF. In DNA form, the CDR3 reads TGTGCTAGCAGCGCACTAGCGGGAGGTCTGGAGACCCAGTACTTC. The J gene is TRBJ2-5, the V gene TRBV7-7; 12 bases line up with TRBD2. Per germline, CDR1 SSHAT and CDR2 FNYEAQ (reference sequence). This CDR3 spans 15 amino acids.

This clonotype was counted ten times or more. Relative to the germline gene, one junction end is altered; a read error may explain this. The chain recombines TRBV5-1 with TRBJ2-2, with D tentatively TRBD1 (5 bases). Germline V lookup: CDR1 SGHRS, CDR2 YFSETQ. The CDR3 loop spans 12 amino acids. The CDR3 region has the DNA TGTGCCAGCAGCTTAGGGGCCGGGGAGCTGTTTTTT. This gives the protein CASSLGAGELFF.

This clonotype has ten or more counts. The chain couples TRBV20-1 to TRBJ1-1; possible D gene TRBD1, 6 bases. Germline V CDR1 and CDR2: DFQATT, SNEGSKA (reference sequence). Trimming took 1 base from V and 11 from J, leaving 17 bases between them. This CDR3 has 13 residues. In DNA form, the CDR3 reads TGCAGTGCTAGAGTCCCTGAGGAAAGGGGGGCTTTCTTT. This gives the protein CSARVPEERGAFF.

This clonotype was picked up a small number of times. The chain has TRBV4-3 and TRBJ2-7, with a weak D call TRBD2 (6 bases). Germline V gene lookup returns CDR1 LGHNA and CDR2 YSLEER. Deletions cut 0 bases from V and 0 bases from J, with 12 bases between. CDR3 size: 16 residues. DNA for the CDR3: TGCGCCAGCAGCCAAGATGGCGGGGTAAGCTCCTACGAGCAGTACTTC. Its translation is CASSQDGGVSSYEQYF.

This clonotype was detected ten times or more. CDR3 nucleotide sequence: TGCGCCAGCAGCGTTACAGGGGCCTCCTACAATGAGCAGTTCTTC. Its translation is CASSVTGASYNEQFF. J is TRBJ2-1 and V is TRBV5-1; 7 bases line up with TRBD1. The germline V gene encodes CDR1 SGHRS and CDR2 YFSETQ. CDR3 length equals 15 residues. With 4 bases clipped from V and 0 bases from J, the junction kept 4 bases outside the gene matches.

In this sample, this clonotype turned up many times. The chain recombines TRBV5-1 with TRBJ2-1; 13 bases are a match to TRBD2. This CDR3 contains 15 residues. Germline loops: CDR1 SGHRS, CDR2 YFSETQ. V lost 4 bases to trimming and J lost 9 bases; unmatched junction nucleotides: 7. CDR3 nucleotide sequence: TGCGCCAGCAGCAAAACTAGCGGGGGGGCAAGTGAGCAGTTCTTC. Protein: CASSKTSGGASEQFF.

CDR3 nucleotide sequence: TGTGCCAGCAGCTTAGGGCGTCAGACCTACGAGCAGTACTTC. Its protein is CASSLGRQTYEQYF. This chain uses TRBV11-1 with TRBJ2-7; D not resolved. There are 14 residues in the CDR3. CDR1 and CDR2 (germline): SGHAT, FQDESV (reference sequence). With 1 base removed from V and 2 bases from J, the gap between germline ends came to 9 bases.

This clonotype was counted between two and nine times. The J gene is TRBJ2-5, the V gene TRBV7-9, with unresolved D. Looked up from germline, CDR1 is SEHNR and CDR2 is FQNEAQ (reference sequence). The ends were cut back, 1 base at V and 0 bases at J, with 6 bases in the middle. The CDR3 contains 14 residues. The CDR3 sequence is CASSLVRYQETQYF. CDR3 coding DNA: TGTGCCAGCAGCTTAGTTCGATACCAAGAGACCCAGTACTTC.